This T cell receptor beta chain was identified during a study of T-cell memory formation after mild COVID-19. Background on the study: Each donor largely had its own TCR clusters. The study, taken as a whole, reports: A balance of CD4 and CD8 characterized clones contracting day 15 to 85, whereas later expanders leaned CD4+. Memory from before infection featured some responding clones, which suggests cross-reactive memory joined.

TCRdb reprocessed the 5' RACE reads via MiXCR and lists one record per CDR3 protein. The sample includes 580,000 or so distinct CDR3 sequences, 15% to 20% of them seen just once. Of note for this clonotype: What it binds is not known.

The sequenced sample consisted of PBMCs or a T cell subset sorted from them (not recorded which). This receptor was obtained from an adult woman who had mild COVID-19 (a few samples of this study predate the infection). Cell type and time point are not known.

The CDR3 sequence: CASRQGSYNEQFF. CDR3 nucleotides: TGCGCCAGCAGACAGGGATCCTACAATGAGCAGTTCTTC. This chain connects TRBV5-1 to TRBJ2-1, with D possibly being TRBD1 (6 bases). V was cut by 5 bases and J by 1 base, with 7 bases left in between. From germline, CDR1 is SGHRS and CDR2 YFSETQ. This CDR3 has 13 residues.